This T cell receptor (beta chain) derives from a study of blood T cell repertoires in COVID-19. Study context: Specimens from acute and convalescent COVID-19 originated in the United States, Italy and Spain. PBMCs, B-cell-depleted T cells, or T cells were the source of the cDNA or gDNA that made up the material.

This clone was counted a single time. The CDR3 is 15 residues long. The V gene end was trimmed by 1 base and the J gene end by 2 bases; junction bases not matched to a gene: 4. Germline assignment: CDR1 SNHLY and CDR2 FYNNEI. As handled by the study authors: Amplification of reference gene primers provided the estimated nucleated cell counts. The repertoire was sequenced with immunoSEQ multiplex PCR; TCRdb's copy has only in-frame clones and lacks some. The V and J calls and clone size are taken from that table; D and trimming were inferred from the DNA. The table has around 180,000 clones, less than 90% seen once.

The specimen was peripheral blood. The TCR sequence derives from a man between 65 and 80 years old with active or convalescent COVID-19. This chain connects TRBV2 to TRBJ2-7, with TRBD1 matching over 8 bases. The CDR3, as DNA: TGTGCCAGCAGTGAAGGGGACAGGTCGCCCTACGAGCAGTACTTC. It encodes CASSEGDRSPYEQYF. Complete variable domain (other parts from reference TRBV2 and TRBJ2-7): EPEVTQTPSHQVTQMGQEVILRCVPISNHLYFYWYRQILGQKVEFLVSFYNNEISEKSEIFDDQFSVERPDGSNFTLKIRSTKLEDSAMYFCASSEGDRSPYEQYFGPGTRLTVT.